This T cell receptor (beta chain) was observed in a study of cytomegalovirus exposure and HLA in healthy donors. PCR used 60 Vbeta primers and 13 Jbeta primers. This table comes from immunoSEQ multiplex PCR, and its TCRdb copy is limited to in-frame clones, with some not included. The sample contains about 100,000 clones, under 90% of which appear only once. With respect to this clone: Its antigen is still unknown.

CDR3 length equals 14 residues. The trim removed 6 bases at V and 7 bases at J, leaving 5 bases unmatched. Germline values: CDR1 MNHEY, CDR2 SVGAGI. Notes on the study in general: TCR beta V- and J-gene trimming was later associated with a missense DCLRE1C variant. Among the sequence variants, a highly shared cluster was likely an artifact of sequencing.

This clonotype was sampled from a woman between 70 and 85 years old in good health and CMV-seropositive. Sequencing was performed on PBMCs. The chain is built from TRBV6-5 and TRBJ2-1, with 11 positions matching TRBD2. In nucleotides, the CDR3 is TGTGCCAGCAGCCTAGCTAGCGGGAGGAATGAGCAGTTCTTC. This translates into CASSLASGRNEQFF.